Sequencing of this TCR beta chain was carried out in a study of beta chain features in type 1 diabetes. The whole isolated RNA underwent reverse transcription, so sequencing captured expressed TCRB transcripts. The repertoire was sequenced with immunoSEQ multiplex PCR; TCRdb's copy has only in-frame clones and lacks some. The sample includes roughly 230,000 clones, around 10% seen only once; the top ten take 0.03% to 0.035%. This clone was seen more than once but under ten times. The CDR3 is made up of 18 amino acids. Trimming cost V 0 bases and J 1 base, with 16 bases left between them. Sequencing was performed on naive CD4+ T cells from blood. The TCR was taken from a woman aged 18-29 years in good health. The chain recombines TRBV5-3 with TRBJ2-2; D is unclear. TRBV5-3 is an ORF, with its function uncertain. The DNA for the CDR3 is TGTGCCAGAAGCTTGGTATACCGTAGAACAGTGAACACCGGGGAGCTGTTTTTT. This translates into CARSLVYRRTVNTGELFF.